One sample yielded the 22 T cell receptor beta chains listed below, sequenced in a study of early T cells in non-severe SARS-CoV-2 infection. One entry per CDR3 protein results from TCRdb running MiXCR on the 5' RACE reads. The data contain more than 85,000 distinct CDR3 sequences, approximately 15% of them singletons. Sequencing was performed on whole blood, taken at baseline. These receptors were collected from an adult who was a healthcare worker with PCR-confirmed SARS-CoV-2 infection or an uninfected control (not recorded which).

This chain joins TRBV5-1 and TRBJ2-1; possible D gene TRBD1, 5 bases. V was cut by 7 bases and J by 5 bases, with 10 bases left in between. This CDR3 is built from 12 residues. In germline, CDR1 is SGHRS, CDR2 YFSETQ. CDR3 sequence: CASGPQDNEQFF. As DNA, the CDR3 is TGCGCCAGCGGACCACAGGACAATGAGCAGTTCTTC.

V gene TRBV7-2 combines with J gene TRBJ2-3; no reliable D call. CDR1 is SGHTA and CDR2 is FQGNSA in the germline V gene. V dropped 5 bases and J dropped 3 bases, with 9 bases sitting between them. The CDR3 length is 13 residues. CDR3 in amino acids: CASSDGSTDTQYF. In nucleotides, the CDR3 is TGTGCCAGCAGCGACGGATCGACAGATACGCAGTATTTT.

This clonotype occurred a few times. The V call is TRBV7-2, the J call TRBJ2-3; possible D gene TRBD2, 5 bases. The CDR3 extends over 13 amino acids. The germline V and J ends were trimmed by 0 bases and 8 bases, with 9 bases remaining between them. In germline, CDR1 is SGHTA, CDR2 FQGNSA. The CDR3 spells CASSLAAESTQYF. The CDR3 DNA follows: TGTGCCAGCAGCTTAGCAGCGGAAAGTACGCAGTATTTT.

V gene TRBV6-2 or TRBV6-3 combines with J gene TRBJ2-1; a weak D match, TRBD2 (5 bases). Per germline, CDR1 MNHEY and CDR2 SVGEGT. V shed 8 bases and J shed 12 bases, with 23 bases lying between them. The CDR3 is made up of 14 amino acids. This CDR3 reads CASSTRGLDQLQFF. The CDR3 DNA is TGTGCCAGCTCCACCCGAGGGCTCGATCAGCTGCAGTTCTTC.

This clonotype was detected a few times. The V gene is TRBV6-4, the J gene TRBJ2-3, with D perhaps matching TRBD2 (6 bases). The V end was cut by 2 bases, the J end by 3 bases, with 12 bases between. From germline, CDR1 is MRHNA and CDR2 SNTAGT. This CDR3 contains 15 residues. The CDR3: CASSDRGSPTDTQYF. The CDR3 bases are TGTGCCAGCAGTGACCGGGGGAGTCCAACAGATACGCAGTATTTT.

The genes are TRBV5-1 and TRBJ2-2; a weak D match, TRBD2 (5 bases). CDR1 and CDR2 from the germline V gene are SGHRS and YFSETQ. V lost 0 bases, J lost 1 base, and 7 bases lay in between. The CDR3 consists of 15 residues. The CDR3 loop is CASSLDGKNTGELFF. In DNA form, the CDR3 reads TGCGCCAGCAGCTTGGACGGGAAGAACACCGGGGAGCTGTTTTTT.

The chain is built from TRBV10-3 and TRBJ2-1; D tentatively fits TRBD1 or TRBD2 (5 bases each). V dropped 0 bases and J dropped 4 bases, with 13 bases sitting between them. This CDR3 region has 16 residues. Germline-derived CDR1 and CDR2 are ENHRY and SYGVKD. CDR3 region: CAISESQAGQYNEQFF. CDR3 DNA sequence: TGTGCCATCAGTGAGTCACAGGCGGGCCAATACAATGAGCAGTTCTTC.

At least ten counts were recorded for this clonotype. The chain uses TRBV9 and TRBJ2-5; perhaps D is TRBD1 or TRBD2 (5 bases each). Looked up from germline, CDR1 is SGDLS and CDR2 is YYNGEE. This CDR3 is built from 14 residues. Trimming removed 0 bases from V and 1 base from J, with 7 bases in between. CDR3 amino acids: CASSVDGTQETQYF. CDR3 DNA: TGTGCCAGCAGCGTAGACGGGACCCAAGAGACCCAGTACTTC.

The rearrangement joins TRBV11-1 to TRBJ1-1; TRBD1 aligns across 8 bases. V was clipped by 5 bases and J by 3 bases; unmatched bases: 5. Germline values: CDR1 SGHAT, CDR2 FQDESV (reference sequence). This CDR3 contains 14 residues. For the CDR3, the DNA is TGTGCCAGCAGCCCGGACAGGGCGGACACTGAAGCTTTCTTT. This translates into CASSPDRADTEAFF.

Many counts were recorded for this clonotype. J is TRBJ1-1 and V is TRBV14; D may be TRBD1 (5 bases). Trimming shortened V by 1 base and J by 9 bases, and 12 bases separated the two germline ends. Germline CDR1 and CDR2: SGHDN and FVKESK. The CDR3 has 13 amino acids. CDR3 in DNA: TGTGCCAGCAGCCAAGTTGGGGCGAACAAAGCTTTCTTT. This codes for CASSQVGANKAFF.

This chain links TRBV3-1 with TRBJ1-2; D remains ambiguous. CDR3 length: 12 amino acids. Germline lookup yields CDR1 LGHDT and CDR2 YNNKEL (reference sequence). V dropped 0 bases and J dropped 5 bases, with 4 bases sitting between them. CDR3 in amino acids: CASSQDRYGYTF. CDR3 coding DNA: TGTGCCAGCAGCCAAGATCGGTATGGCTACACCTTC.

This clonotype was counted between two and nine times. The chain couples TRBV29-1 to TRBJ2-1; 7 bases fit TRBD2. The CDR3 is 13 amino acids. After removal of 5 bases from V and 8 bases from J, the junction contained 9 bases not matched to a gene. CDR1 is SQVTM, CDR2 ANQGSEA, per germline. CDR3 region: CSVIRTSLHEQFF. CDR3 nucleotide sequence: TGCAGCGTTATCCGGACTAGTCTCCATGAGCAGTTCTTC.

This clonotype came up many times. The chain links TRBV20-1 to TRBJ2-7, with D possibly TRBD2 on 6 matching bases. Trimming left V 3 bases short and J 1 base short, with 10 bases between. This CDR3 is 13 amino acids long. The germline CDR1 and CDR2 sequences are DFQATT and SNEGSKA (reference sequence). CDR3 sequence reads: CSASAGNSYEQYF. CDR3 sequence (DNA): TGCAGTGCTAGTGCGGGGAATTCCTACGAGCAGTACTTC.

Many counts were recorded for this clonotype. The genes are TRBV28 and TRBJ1-2; D unresolved. The CDR3 is 11 residues long. Germline V gene lookup returns CDR1 MDHEN and CDR2 SYDVKM. Trimming left V 7 bases short and J 4 bases short, with 7 bases between. DNA of the CDR3: TGTGCCAGCACAGGATTCTATGGCTACACCTTC. The encoded protein is CASTGFYGYTF.

CDR3 residues: CASSYGTSGRTDTQYF. The CDR3 nucleotides read TGTGCCAGCAGTTACGGGACTAGCGGGAGAACAGATACGCAGTATTTT. V is TRBV6-2 or TRBV6-3 and J is TRBJ2-3; 14 nucleotides line up with TRBD2. The CDR3 has 16 amino acids. The germline V gene encodes CDR1 MNHEY and CDR2 SVGEGT. J was trimmed by 3 bases and V by 2 bases; bases with no gene match: 1.

V and J are TRBV28 and TRBJ2-3, with D perhaps matching TRBD2 (5 bases). Trimming stripped 8 bases from V and 2 bases from J, with 8 bases between. CDR3 length: 12 amino acids. Germline loops: CDR1 MDHEN, CDR2 SYDVKM. The CDR3 is CASSGVTDTQYF. CDR3 in DNA: TGTGCCAGCTCCGGGGTCACAGATACGCAGTATTTT.

J is TRBJ2-3 and V is TRBV4-1; D might be TRBD2 (6 bases). This CDR3 is 17 amino acids long. Germline lookup yields CDR1 MGHRA and CDR2 YSYEKL. V shed 4 bases and J shed 0 bases, with 17 bases lying between them. CDR3 loop: CASSPLSRDPSTDTQYF. The CDR3 coding sequence is TGCGCCAGCAGCCCACTTTCGCGGGATCCTAGCACAGATACGCAGTATTTT.

The V call is TRBV7-6, the J call TRBJ1-1, with a weak D call TRBD1 (6 bases). The CDR3 spans 15 residues. Germline loops: CDR1 SGHVS, CDR2 FNYEAQ. V was cut by 5 bases and J by 0 bases, with 13 bases left in between. CDR3 residues: CASSEQQGMNTEAFF. CDR3 DNA: TGTGCCAGCAGCGAGCAACAGGGAATGAACACTGAAGCTTTCTTT.

The chain carries TRBV28 and TRBJ2-7; 7 bases align to TRBD2. V shed 5 bases and J 1 base; nucleotides not matched to a gene: 11. The CDR3 contains 16 residues. Germline assignment: CDR1 MDHEN and CDR2 SYDVKM. CDR3: CASSPAISSGSYEQYF. The CDR3 DNA follows: TGTGCCAGCAGTCCCGCCATTTCTAGCGGATCCTACGAGCAGTACTTC.

A few counts support this clonotype. The chain combines TRBV18 with TRBJ2-2; tentative D call: TRBD2 (6 bases). With 4 bases removed from V and 4 bases from J, the gap between germline ends came to 16 bases. Germline V gives CDR1 KGHSH, CDR2 LQKENI. The length of the CDR3 is 16 residues. The CDR3 sequence is CASSRAGTIGTGELFF. DNA of the CDR3: TGTGCCAGCTCACGTGCGGGGACGATCGGCACCGGGGAGCTGTTTTTT.

This clonotype was observed many times. The chain carries TRBV4-1 and TRBJ2-2, with 7 bases fitting TRBD1. V was pared by 4 bases and J by 2 bases, with 4 bases of the junction left unmatched. The V gene's germline CDR1 is MGHRA and CDR2 YSYEKL. This CDR3 is 15 amino acids long. CDR3 DNA sequence: TGCGCCAGCAGCCCCGGGACAGTCAACACCGGGGAGCTGTTTTTT. Residues: CASSPGTVNTGELFF.

The chain recombines TRBV12-3 or TRBV12-4 with TRBJ1-3, with D possibly being TRBD1 (6 bases). CDR3 length: 15 amino acids. V was shortened by 5 bases and J by 0 bases, with 11 bases between the two germline ends. CDR3 amino acids: CASSPGAHSGNTIYF. The CDR3 DNA is TGTGCCAGCAGTCCAGGGGCCCACTCTGGAAACACCATATATTTT.